This T cell receptor (beta chain) was identified in a study of T cell clusters in autoimmune cytopenias. Tens of thousands of genome equivalents of blood DNA were amplified for TRB. The CDR3 sequence is 17 residues long. Germline V gene data show CDR1 as MNHEY and CDR2 as SVGAGI. Multiplex touch-down PCR amplified TRB using TRB-A and TRB-B pools in one tube. TCRdb reprocessed the multiplex PCR reads and reports one entry per CDR3 protein, with no DNA. This sample contains more than 4,000 distinct CDR3 sequences. This clonotype is medium-sized (0.01 to 0.1%) by frequency. Sequenced input: peripheral blood. V and J are TRBV6-5 and TRBJ1-6; without DNA, the TCRdb call of TRBD1 cannot be checked. This clonotype was obtained from a human donor with an autoimmune cytopenia or autoimmune hepatitis (not recorded which). CDR3 protein: CASSYSGTGTYNSPLHF.